This section outlines one T cell receptor beta chain sequence together with its context. Its antigen is not known. The data are from a study of blood T cells in healthy people across ages. Combining a sample-barcoded 5' primer with a J-beta primer mix, a second PCR ran for about 6 to 12 cycles. TCRdb re-analysed the 5' RACE reads in MiXCR, keeping a single row per CDR3 protein. The sample consists of some 790,000 distinct CDR3 sequences, about 30% of them appearing once. This CDR3 is built from 14 residues. Regarding the study as a whole: Age brought a roughly linear fall in TCR beta diversity measured per million T cells.

This receptor was identified in an elderly woman in good health. Sequencing input: blood. The chain employs TRBV21-1 and TRBJ2-1; the table's D call TRBD2 went unverified against the DNA. TRBV21-1 is a pseudogene segment. CDR3 residues: CASTTGGRVEEQFF. The CDR3 bases are TGTGCCAGCACTACGGGGGGGAGAGTAGAGGAGCAGTTCTTC.